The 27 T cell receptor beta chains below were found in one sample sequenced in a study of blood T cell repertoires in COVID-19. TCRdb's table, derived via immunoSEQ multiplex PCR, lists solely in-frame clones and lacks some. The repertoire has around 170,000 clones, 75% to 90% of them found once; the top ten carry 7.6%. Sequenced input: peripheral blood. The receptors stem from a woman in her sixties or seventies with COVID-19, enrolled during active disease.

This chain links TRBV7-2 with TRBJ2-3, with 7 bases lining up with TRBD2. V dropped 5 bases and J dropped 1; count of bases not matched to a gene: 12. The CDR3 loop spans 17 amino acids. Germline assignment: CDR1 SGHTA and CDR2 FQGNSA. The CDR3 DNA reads TGTGCCAGCAGCCATGCCGTGGGGAGGGCCGGCACAGATACGCAGTATTTT. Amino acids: CASSHAVGRAGTDTQYF.

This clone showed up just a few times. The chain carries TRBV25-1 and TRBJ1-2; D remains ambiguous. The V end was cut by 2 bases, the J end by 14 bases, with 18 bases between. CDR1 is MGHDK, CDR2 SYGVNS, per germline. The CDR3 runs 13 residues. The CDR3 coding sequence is TGTGCCAGCAGTGAAAGCGGGCTGCAGGATGAAACCTTC. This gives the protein CASSESGLQDETF.

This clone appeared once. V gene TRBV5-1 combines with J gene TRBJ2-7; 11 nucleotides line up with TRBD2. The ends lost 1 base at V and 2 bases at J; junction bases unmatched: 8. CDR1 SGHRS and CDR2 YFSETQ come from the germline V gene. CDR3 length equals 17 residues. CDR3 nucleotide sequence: TGCGCCAGCAGCTTGTTTAGCGGGAGGGGCATGACCTACGAGCAGTACTTC. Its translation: CASSLFSGRGMTYEQYF.

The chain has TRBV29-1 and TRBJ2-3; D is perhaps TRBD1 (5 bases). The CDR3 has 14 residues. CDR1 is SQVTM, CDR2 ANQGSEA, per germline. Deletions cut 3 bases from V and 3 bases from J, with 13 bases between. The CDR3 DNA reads TGCAGCGTTGATGGGCAGGGTGGTACAGATACGCAGTATTTT. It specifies CSVDGQGGTDTQYF.

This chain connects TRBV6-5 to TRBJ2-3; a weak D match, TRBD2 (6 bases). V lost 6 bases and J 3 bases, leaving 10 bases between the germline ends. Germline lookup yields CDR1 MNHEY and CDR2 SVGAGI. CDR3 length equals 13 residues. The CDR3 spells CASSSSGTDTQYF. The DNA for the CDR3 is TGTGCCAGCAGCAGTAGCGGAACAGATACGCAGTATTTT.

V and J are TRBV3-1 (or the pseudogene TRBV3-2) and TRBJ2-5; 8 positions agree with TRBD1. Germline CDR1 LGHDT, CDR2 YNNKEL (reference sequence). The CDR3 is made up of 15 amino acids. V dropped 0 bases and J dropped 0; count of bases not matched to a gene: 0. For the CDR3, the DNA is TGTGCCAGCAGCCAAGAGGACAGGGACCAAGAGACCCAGTACTTC. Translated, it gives CASSQEDRDQETQYF.

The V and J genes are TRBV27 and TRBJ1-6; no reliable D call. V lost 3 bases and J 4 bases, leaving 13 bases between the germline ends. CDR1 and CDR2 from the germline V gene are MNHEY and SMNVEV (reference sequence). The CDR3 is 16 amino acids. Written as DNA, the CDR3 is TGTGCCAGCAGTTTCGGGGTAGGGCCTTATAATTCACCCCTCCACTTT. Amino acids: CASSFGVGPYNSPLHF.

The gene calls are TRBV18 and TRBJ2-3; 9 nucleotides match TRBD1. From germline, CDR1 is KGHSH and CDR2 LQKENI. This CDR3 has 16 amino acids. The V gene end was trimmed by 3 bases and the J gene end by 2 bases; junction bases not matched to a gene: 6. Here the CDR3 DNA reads TGTGCCAGCTCACCTAGACAGGGGGGTGACACAGATACGCAGTATTTT. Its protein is CASSPRQGGDTDTQYF.

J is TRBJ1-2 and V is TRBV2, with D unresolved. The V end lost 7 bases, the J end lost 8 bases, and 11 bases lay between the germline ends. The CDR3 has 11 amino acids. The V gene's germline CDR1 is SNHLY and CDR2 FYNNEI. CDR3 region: CASTQFEGYTF. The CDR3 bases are TGTGCCAGCACTCAGTTCGAAGGCTACACCTTC. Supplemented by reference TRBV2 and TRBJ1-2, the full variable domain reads EPEVTQTPSHQVTQMGQEVILRCVPISNHLYFYWYRQILGQKVEFLVSFYNNEISEKSEIFDDQFSVERPDGSNFTLKIRSTKLEDSAMYFCASTQFEGYTFGSGTRLTVV.

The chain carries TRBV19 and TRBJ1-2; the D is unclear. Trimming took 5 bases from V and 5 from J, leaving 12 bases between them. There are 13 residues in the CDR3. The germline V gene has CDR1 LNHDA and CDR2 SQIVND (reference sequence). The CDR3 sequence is CASSPTTAYGYTF. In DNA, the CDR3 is TGTGCCAGTAGTCCCACAACCGCTTATGGCTACACCTTC.

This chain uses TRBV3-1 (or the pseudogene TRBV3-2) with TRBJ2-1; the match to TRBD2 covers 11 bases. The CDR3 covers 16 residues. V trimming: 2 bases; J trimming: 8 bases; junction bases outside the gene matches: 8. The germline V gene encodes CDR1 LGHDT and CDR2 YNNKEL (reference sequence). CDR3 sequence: CASSQQTSGSGDEQFF. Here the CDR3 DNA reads TGTGCCAGCAGCCAACAAACTAGCGGGAGTGGCGATGAGCAGTTCTTC.

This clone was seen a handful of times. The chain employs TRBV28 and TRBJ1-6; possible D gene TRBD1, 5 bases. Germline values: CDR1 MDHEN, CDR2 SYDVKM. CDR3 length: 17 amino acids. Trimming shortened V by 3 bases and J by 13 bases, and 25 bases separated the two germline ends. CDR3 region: CASSLIGGTELGSPLHF. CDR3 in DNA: TGTGCCAGCAGTTTGATTGGGGGAACCGAGCTCGGGAGTCCCCTCCACTTT. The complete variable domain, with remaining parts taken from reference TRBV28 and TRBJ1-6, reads DVKVTQSSRYLVKRTGEKVFLECVQDMDHENMFWYRQDPGLGLRLIYFSYDVKMKEKGDIPEGYSVSREKKERFSLILESASTNQTSMYLCASSLIGGTELGSPLHFGNGTRLTVT.

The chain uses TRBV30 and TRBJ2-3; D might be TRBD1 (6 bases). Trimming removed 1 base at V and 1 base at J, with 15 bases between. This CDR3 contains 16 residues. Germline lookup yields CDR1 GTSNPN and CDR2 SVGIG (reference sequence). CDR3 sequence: CAWSAGMAGGTDTQYF. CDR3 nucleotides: TGTGCCTGGAGTGCTGGTATGGCAGGGGGCACAGATACGCAGTATTTT. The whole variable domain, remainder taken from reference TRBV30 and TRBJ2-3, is SQTIHQWPATLVQPVGSPLSLECTVEGTSNPNLYWYRQAAGRGLQLLFYSVGIGQISSEVPQNLSASRPQDRQFILSSKKLLLSDSGFYLCAWSAGMAGGTDTQYFGPGTRLTVL.

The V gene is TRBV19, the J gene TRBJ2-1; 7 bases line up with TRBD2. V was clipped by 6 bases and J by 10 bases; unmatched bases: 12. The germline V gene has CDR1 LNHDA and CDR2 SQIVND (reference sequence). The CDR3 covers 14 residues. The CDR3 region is CASRLSGTWGEQFF. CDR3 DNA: TGTGCCAGTAGACTCAGCGGGACCTGGGGGGAGCAGTTCTTC.

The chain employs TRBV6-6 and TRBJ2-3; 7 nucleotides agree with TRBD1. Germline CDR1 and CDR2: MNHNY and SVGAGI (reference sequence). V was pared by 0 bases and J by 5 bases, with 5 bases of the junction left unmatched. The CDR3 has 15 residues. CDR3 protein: CASSYSDRRGDTQYF. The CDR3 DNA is TGTGCCAGCAGTTACTCGGACAGGCGTGGAGATACGCAGTATTTT.

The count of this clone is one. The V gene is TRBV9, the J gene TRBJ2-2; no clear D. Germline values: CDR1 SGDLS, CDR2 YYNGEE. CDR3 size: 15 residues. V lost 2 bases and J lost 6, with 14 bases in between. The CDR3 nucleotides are TGTGCCAGCAGCGTTACCCCCGTAGTCCCCGGGGAGCTGTTTTTT. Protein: CASSVTPVVPGELFF.

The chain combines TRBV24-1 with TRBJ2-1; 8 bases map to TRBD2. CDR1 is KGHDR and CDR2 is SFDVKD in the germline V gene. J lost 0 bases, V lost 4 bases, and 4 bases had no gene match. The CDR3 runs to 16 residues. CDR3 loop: CATSDVLAASYNEQFF. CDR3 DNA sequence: TGTGCCACCAGTGACGTACTAGCGGCCTCCTACAATGAGCAGTTCTTC.

The CDR3 DNA reads TGTGCCACCAGCAGAGGGAAGCGGATGGGAACCTACGAGCAGTACTTC. Translating gives CATSRGKRMGTYEQYF. The V gene is TRBV15, the J gene TRBJ2-7; TRBD2 might be the D (5 bases). Germline CDR1 and CDR2: LNHNV and YYDKDF (reference sequence). Trimming shortened V by 1 base and J by 2 bases, and 15 bases separated the two germline ends. This CDR3 comprises 16 residues.

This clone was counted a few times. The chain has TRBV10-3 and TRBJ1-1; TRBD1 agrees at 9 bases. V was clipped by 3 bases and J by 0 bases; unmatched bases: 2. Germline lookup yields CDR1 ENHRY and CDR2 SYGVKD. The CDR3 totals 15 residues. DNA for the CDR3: TGTGCCATCAGTGATGGGACAGGGATGAACACTGAAGCTTTCTTT. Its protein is CAISDGTGMNTEAFF.

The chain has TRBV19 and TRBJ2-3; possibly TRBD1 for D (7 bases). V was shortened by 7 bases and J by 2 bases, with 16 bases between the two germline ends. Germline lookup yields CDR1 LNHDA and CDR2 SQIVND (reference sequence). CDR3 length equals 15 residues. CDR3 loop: CASTQGGGLTDTQYF. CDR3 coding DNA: TGTGCCAGTACCCAAGGAGGGGGCCTCACAGATACGCAGTATTTT.

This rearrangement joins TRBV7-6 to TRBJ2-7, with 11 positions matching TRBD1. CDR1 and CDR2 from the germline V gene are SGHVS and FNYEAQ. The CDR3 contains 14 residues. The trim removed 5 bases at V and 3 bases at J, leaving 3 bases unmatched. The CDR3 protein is CASSPGQGDYEQYF. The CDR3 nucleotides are TGTGCCAGCAGCCCGGGACAGGGGGACTACGAGCAGTACTTC.

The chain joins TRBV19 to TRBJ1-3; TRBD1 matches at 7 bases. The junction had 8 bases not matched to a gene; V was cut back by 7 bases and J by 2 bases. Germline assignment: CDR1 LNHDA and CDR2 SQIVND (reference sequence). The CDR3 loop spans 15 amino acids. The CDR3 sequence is CASMGQQNPGNTIYF. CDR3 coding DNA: TGTGCCAGTATGGGACAGCAGAACCCTGGAAACACCATATATTTT.

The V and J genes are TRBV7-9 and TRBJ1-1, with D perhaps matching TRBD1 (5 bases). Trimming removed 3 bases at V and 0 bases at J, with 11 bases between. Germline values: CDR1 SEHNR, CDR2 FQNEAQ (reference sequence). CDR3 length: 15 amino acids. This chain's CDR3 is CASSFLQGLNTEAFF. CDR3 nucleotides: TGTGCCAGCAGCTTTTTGCAGGGCTTGAACACTGAAGCTTTCTTT. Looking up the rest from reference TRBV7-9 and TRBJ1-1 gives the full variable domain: DTGVSQNPRHKITKRGQNVTFRCDPISEHNRLYWYRQTLGQGPEFLTYFQNEAQLEKSRLLSDRFSAERPKGSFSTLEIQRTEQGDSAMYLCASSFLQGLNTEAFFGQGTRLTVV.

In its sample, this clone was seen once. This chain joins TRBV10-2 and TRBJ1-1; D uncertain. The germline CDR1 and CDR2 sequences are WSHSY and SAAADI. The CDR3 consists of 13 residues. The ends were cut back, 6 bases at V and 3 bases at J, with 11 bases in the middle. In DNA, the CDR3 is TGCGCCAGCAGCCCCTACGATTACACTGAAGCTTTCTTT. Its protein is CASSPYDYTEAFF.

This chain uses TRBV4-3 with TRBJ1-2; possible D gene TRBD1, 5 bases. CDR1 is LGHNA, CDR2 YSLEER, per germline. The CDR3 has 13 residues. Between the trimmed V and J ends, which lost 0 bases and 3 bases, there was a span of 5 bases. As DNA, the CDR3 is TGCGCCAGCAGCCAAGACAGGGACTATGGCTACACCTTC. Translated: CASSQDRDYGYTF.

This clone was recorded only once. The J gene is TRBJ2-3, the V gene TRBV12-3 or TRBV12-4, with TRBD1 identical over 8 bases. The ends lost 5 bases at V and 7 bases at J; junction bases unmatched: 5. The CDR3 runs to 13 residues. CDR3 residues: CASSQGAPNTQYF. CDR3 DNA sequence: TGTGCCAGCAGTCAGGGGGCGCCTAATACGCAGTATTTT.

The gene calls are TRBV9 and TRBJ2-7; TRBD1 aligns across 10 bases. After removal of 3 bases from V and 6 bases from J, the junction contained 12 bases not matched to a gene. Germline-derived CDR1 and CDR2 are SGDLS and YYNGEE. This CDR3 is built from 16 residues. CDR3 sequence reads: CASSGPRRQGAAEQYF. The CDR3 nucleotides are TGTGCCAGCAGCGGGCCCCGCCGACAGGGGGCGGCCGAGCAGTACTTC. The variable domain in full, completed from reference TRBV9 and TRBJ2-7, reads DSGVTQTPKHLITATGQRVTLRCSPRSGDLSVYWYQQSLDQGLQFLIQYYNGEERAKGNILERFSAQQFPDLHSELNLSSLELGDSALYFCASSGPRRQGAAEQYFGPGTRLTVT.